Below are 2 T cell receptor beta chains sequenced from a single sample in a study of cytomegalovirus exposure and HLA in healthy donors (dated by TCRdb to 2017 to 2019). The library relied on the immunoSEQ multiplex PCR assay. TCRdb stores this immuneACCESS table with in-frame sequences only. Part of the clones is absent; in the studies checked, under half of the shortfall reflects unresolved V genes, and no reason is known for the rest. Here the sample has roughly 90,000 clones; around 85% occur a single time. Clones ranked in the top ten supply 20% to 25% of the sample. Sequencing used PBMCs. These receptors originate from a man between 18 and 35 years old in good health and CMV-seropositive.

This rearrangement joins TRBV9 to TRBJ1-5; 7 bases fit TRBD1. J was trimmed by 7 bases and V by 6 bases; bases with no gene match: 10. The CDR3 covers 14 residues. The germline CDR1 and CDR2 sequences are SGDLS and YYNGEE. CDR3 DNA: TGTGCCAGCACCCAAGGCACAGGGGAACAGCCCCAGCATTTT. This codes for CASTQGTGEQPQHF.

This chain connects TRBV7-8 to TRBJ1-1, with D unresolved. The CDR3 extends over 15 amino acids. V was trimmed by 5 bases and J by 2 bases, leaving 15 bases between them. Germline CDR1 reads SGHVS; CDR2 reads FQNEAQ. CDR3 in DNA: TGTGCCAGCAGCCCGAGGACGGGAGGAAACACTGAAGCTTTCTTT. It translates to CASSPRTGGNTEAFF.